The 7 T cell receptor beta chains below were found in one sample sequenced in a study of OX40 agonist ivuxolimab in advanced cancers. Assay: immunoSEQ multiplex PCR; the TCRdb copy retains only in-frame clones and omits some. Of about 41,000 clones in the sample, over 75% were seen once. The source was CD4+ or CD8+ T cells sorted from blood, collected in a trial of the OX40 agonist ivuxolimab. These receptors were collected from an adult with an advanced solid tumor such as melanoma, head and neck, liver or kidney cancer.

The CDR3 region has the DNA TGTGCCAGCAGCTTACTGGAACCCAGGGAGGGCCTCCACTTT. This sequence encodes CASSLLEPREGLHF. J is TRBJ1-6 and V is TRBV7-9; perhaps TRBD1 as D (5 bases). Trimming shortened V by 2 bases and J by 15 bases, and 17 bases separated the two germline ends. The germline V gene has CDR1 SEHNR and CDR2 FQNEAQ (reference sequence). The CDR3 totals 14 residues.

In this sample, this clone turned up once. The rearrangement uses TRBV7-2 and TRBJ1-5; possibly TRBD1 for D (6 bases). The CDR3 is 17 residues long. The V gene lost 5 bases and the J gene lost 0 bases, with 17 bases spanning the gap. CDR1 is SGHTA and CDR2 is FQGNSA in the germline V gene. The CDR3 region has the DNA TGTGCCAGCAGCCTACAAACTACAGGGTATAGCAATCAGCCCCAGCATTTT. This sequence encodes CASSLQTTGYSNQPQHF.

A single count supports this clone. The genes are TRBV6-5 and TRBJ1-2, with TRBD1 matching 10 bases. Germline-derived CDR1 and CDR2 are MNHEY and SVGAGI. The V gene end was trimmed by 7 bases and the J gene end by 8 bases; junction bases not matched to a gene: 10. The CDR3 is 14 residues long. CDR3 sequence: CASKPGQGRGGYTF. The DNA for the CDR3 is TGTGCCAGCAAACCGGGACAGGGGAGGGGAGGCTACACCTTC.

The rearrangement joins TRBV6-5 to TRBJ2-3, with 7 positions matching TRBD2. CDR3 length: 15 residues. V gave up 0 bases and J gave up 3 bases; unmatched junction bases: 3. Looked up from germline, CDR1 is MNHEY and CDR2 is SVGAGI. The CDR3 nucleotides read TGTGCCAGCAGTTACTCTTGGGGGGGGACAGATACGCAGTATTTT. Translating gives CASSYSWGGTDTQYF.

This clone has a handful of counts. The V gene is TRBV5-6, the J gene TRBJ2-1; 14 nucleotides line up with TRBD2. The CDR3 is made up of 17 amino acids. Germline CDR1 reads SGHDT; CDR2 reads YYEEEE. The J segment lost 5 bases and the V segment lost 2 bases, leaving 6 bases of the junction unmatched. The CDR3 nucleotides are TGTGCCAGCAGCTTTCGGACTAGCGGGAGGAGAAACAATGAGCAGTTCTTC. This gives the protein CASSFRTSGRRNNEQFF.

This clone was detected only once. This chain joins TRBV19 and TRBJ1-5; 7 bases agree with TRBD1. The germline CDR1 and CDR2 sequences are LNHDA and SQIVND (reference sequence). The CDR3 length is 15 residues. V lost 3 bases, J lost 4 bases, and 6 bases stayed unmatched. CDR3 residues: CASSIPGTENQPQHF. As DNA, the CDR3 is TGTGCCAGTAGTATCCCCGGGACAGAGAATCAGCCCCAGCATTTT.

CDR3 residues: CASSPGQGRNEQFF. In nucleotides, the CDR3 is TGCGCCAGCAGCCCTGGACAGGGGCGGAATGAGCAGTTCTTC. V usage is TRBV5-1 and J usage is TRBJ2-1, with TRBD1 matching 9 bases. CDR3 length: 14 amino acids. Germline CDR1 SGHRS, CDR2 YFSETQ. V lost 4 bases to trimming and J lost 7 bases; unmatched junction nucleotides: 6.